The TCR beta chain described here comes from a study of beta chain features in type 1 diabetes. General study points: Insertions at VDJ junctions were less frequent in type 1 diabetes patients. These patients also deleted more nucleotides at the same junctions.

V lost 1 base and J lost 3, with 12 bases in between. CDR3 length equals 15 residues. Germline V CDR1 and CDR2: MNHEY, SMNVEV (reference sequence). The isolated RNA, all of it, was reverse transcribed, so expressed TCRB transcripts were what got sequenced. This table comes from immunoSEQ multiplex PCR, and its TCRdb copy is limited to in-frame clones, with some not included. This table has roughly 140,000 clones, about 50% appearing once. A note on this clone: Its target is unknown.

Sorting that relied on CD45RO/CCR7/CD25/CD127/CD95/CD27 yielded CD4+ naive, central memory, regulatory and stem cell-like memory cells. This receptor was obtained from a young man in good health. The specimen sequenced was Tregs from blood. The rearrangement links TRBV27 to TRBJ1-1, with D possibly TRBD1 on 6 matching bases. CDR3 bases: TGTGCCAGCAGTTTATGGTCGACAGGTCACACTGAAGCTTTCTTT. It is translated as CASSLWSTGHTEAFF.